These 22 T cell receptor beta chains share one sample of origin, sequenced in a study of blood T cell repertoires in COVID-19. The method was immunoSEQ multiplex PCR; TCRdb's version includes in-frame clones alone and lacks a portion of them. The sample lists just under 70,000 clones; about nine tenths were seen once. The sequencing sample was made of peripheral blood. These receptors came from a man aged 30 to 39 with acute or convalescent COVID-19.

The chain couples TRBV6-4 to TRBJ1-5, with a tentative D call TRBD1 (6 bases). This CDR3 comprises 17 residues. CDR1 and CDR2 from the germline V gene are MRHNA and SNTAGT. V was cut by 0 bases and J by 3 bases, with 15 bases left in between. CDR3 DNA sequence: TGTGCCAGCAGTGACTCGAGAGTGCGGGGGCTCAATCAGCCCCAGCATTTT. Translated, it gives CASSDSRVRGLNQPQHF.

This chain links TRBV5-8 with TRBJ1-3; D perhaps matches TRBD1 (6 bases). The CDR3 extends over 13 amino acids. V dropped 3 bases and J dropped 16 bases, with 20 bases sitting between them. Germline assignment: CDR1 SGHTS and CDR2 YDEGEE. CDR3 nucleotide sequence: TGTGCCAGCAGCTCAACTCCACAGGGTTCTTACTATTTT. It yields the protein CASSSTPQGSYYF.

The chain employs TRBV7-9 and TRBJ2-4; 7 bases fit TRBD2. Germline trimming cut 8 bases from V and 6 bases from J; bases unmatched to any gene: 4. The germline gives CDR1 SEHNR, CDR2 FQNEAQ (reference sequence). The CDR3 runs 12 residues. This CDR3 is CASGRGLNIQYF. The CDR3 bases are TGTGCCAGCGGGCGGGGGTTAAACATTCAGTACTTC.

This clone was picked up a small number of times. One end of the junction varies from germline; a read error may be responsible. The chain couples TRBV7-2 to TRBJ2-7, with D perhaps TRBD1 (6 bases). The CDR3 spans 11 residues. The germline V gene has CDR1 SGHTA and CDR2 FQGNSA. CDR3 nucleotides: TGTGCCAGCAGCAGGGGGTACGTGCAGTACTTC. It specifies CASSRGYVQYF. The full variable domain, completed using reference TRBV7-2 and TRBJ2-7, is GAGVSQSPSNKVTEKGKDVELRCDPISGHTALYWYRQSLGQGLEFLIYFQGNSAPDKSGLPSDRFSAERTGGSVSTLTIQRTQQEDSAVYLCASSRGYVQYFGPGTRLTVT.

CDR3 protein: CASSLARTRRADTQYF. The CDR3 coding sequence is TGTGCCAGCAGCTTAGCCCGGACTAGGAGGGCAGATACGCAGTATTTT. The V call is TRBV7-8, the J call TRBJ2-3; 7 bases map to TRBD2. CDR3 length: 16 residues. From germline, CDR1 is SGHVS and CDR2 FQNEAQ. V trimming: 0 bases; J trimming: 4 bases; junction bases outside the gene matches: 7.

This chain connects TRBV14 to TRBJ2-7, with 11 positions matching TRBD2. Trimming removed 1 base from V and 2 bases from J; junction bases left unmatched: 7. This CDR3 has 17 amino acids. The germline V gene has CDR1 SGHDN and CDR2 FVKESK. The CDR3 reads CASSQGLLAGGTYEQYF. The CDR3 DNA sequence: TGTGCCAGCAGCCAAGGGTTGCTAGCGGGAGGAACCTACGAGCAGTACTTC.

The chain carries TRBV5-6 and TRBJ2-7; 11 nucleotides align to TRBD2. The CDR3 runs 15 residues. CDR1 is SGHDT and CDR2 is YYEEEE in the germline V gene. Trimming cost V 3 bases and J 2 bases; bases outside gene matches: 4. The CDR3 sequence: CASSWGTSGAYEQYF. In DNA form, the CDR3 reads TGTGCCAGCAGCTGGGGGACTAGCGGAGCCTACGAGCAGTACTTC. The full variable domain, its missing parts supplied by reference TRBV5-6 and TRBJ2-7, is DAGVTQSPTHLIKTRGQQVTLRCSPKSGHDTVSWYQQALGQGPQFIFQYYEEEERQRGNFPDRFSGHQFPNYSSELNVNALLLGDSALYLCASSWGTSGAYEQYFGPGTRLTVT.

The V call is TRBV18, the J call TRBJ2-1; TRBD2 matches 13 bases. Trimming took 6 bases from V and 10 from J; bases not matched to a gene: 12. Germline V gene sequence: CDR1 KGHSH, CDR2 LQKENI. CDR3 length: 16 residues. CDR3 DNA sequence: TGTGCCAGCTCCCCCGGGACTAGCGGGGCTGTGTACGAGCAGTTCTTC. Residues: CASSPGTSGAVYEQFF. The whole variable domain, filled in from reference TRBV18 and TRBJ2-1, reads NAGVMQNPRHLVRRRGQEARLRCSPMKGHSHVYWYRQLPEEGLKFMVYLQKENIIDESGMPKERFSAEFPKEGPSILRIQQVVRGDSAAYFCASSPGTSGAVYEQFFGPGTRLTVL.

V is TRBV6-5 and J is TRBJ1-2; tentatively, D is TRBD1 (6 bases). The CDR3 length is 13 residues. V was cut by 11 bases and J by 1 base, with 14 bases left in between. Germline assignment: CDR1 MNHEY and CDR2 SVGAGI. CDR3 loop: CAGGVDSNYGYTF. The CDR3 DNA reads as TGTGCCGGGGGGGTGGACAGTAACTATGGCTACACCTTC.

This rearrangement joins TRBV4-1 to TRBJ2-3, with D tentatively TRBD2 (5 bases). The V end lost 8 bases, the J end lost 3 bases, and 12 bases lay between the germline ends. The germline V gene encodes CDR1 MGHRA and CDR2 YSYEKL. The length of the CDR3 is 13 residues. The CDR3 sequence is CASALAITDTQYF. CDR3 bases: TGCGCCAGCGCCCTAGCAATAACAGATACGCAGTATTTT.

This chain joins TRBV7-6 and TRBJ1-1; possible D gene TRBD1, 5 bases. V was pared by 7 bases and J by 0 bases, with 9 bases between. CDR3 length: 13 residues. CDR1 and CDR2 from the germline V gene are SGHVS and FNYEAQ. CDR3 loop: CASTLTVNTEAFF. The DNA for the CDR3 is TGTGCCAGCACCTTGACAGTGAACACTGAAGCTTTCTTT. The complete variable domain, with remaining parts taken from reference TRBV7-6 and TRBJ1-1, reads GAGVSQSPRYKVTKRGQDVALRCDPISGHVSLYWYRQALGQGPEFLTYFNYEAQQDKSGLPNDRFSAERPEGSISTLTIQRTEQRDSAMYRCASTLTVNTEAFFGQGTRLTVV.

The V and J genes are TRBV30 and TRBJ2-2, with 12 bases aligning to TRBD2. Germline V lookup: CDR1 GTSNPN, CDR2 SVGIG (reference sequence). This CDR3 is built from 16 residues. With 5 bases clipped from V and 4 bases from J, the junction kept 8 bases outside the gene matches. CDR3 amino acids: CAWGLAGMSGTGELFF. CDR3 in DNA: TGTGCCTGGGGACTAGCGGGAATGAGCGGCACCGGGGAGCTGTTTTTT.

The chain has TRBV12-3 or TRBV12-4 and TRBJ2-5; TRBD1 aligns across 12 bases. This CDR3 has 13 amino acids. The junction had 2 bases not matched to a gene; V was cut back by 7 bases and J by 5 bases. The chain's CDR3 is CASKGQGAETQYF. The CDR3 DNA is TGTGCCAGCAAGGGACAGGGGGCGGAGACCCAGTACTTC.

The chain combines TRBV27 with TRBJ2-3; D possibly corresponds to TRBD2 (6 bases). The germline gives CDR1 MNHEY, CDR2 SMNVEV (reference sequence). V lost 5 bases, J lost 2 bases, and 11 bases lay in between. The CDR3 length is 14 residues. CDR3 coding DNA: TGTGCCAGCAGTCCAGCGGGTACCACAGATACGCAGTATTTT. This sequence encodes CASSPAGTTDTQYF.

This clone was detected a few times. The chain employs TRBV7-2 and TRBJ1-2; D is ambiguous. From germline, CDR1 is SGHTA and CDR2 FQGNSA. The CDR3 extends over 13 amino acids. The germline V and J ends were trimmed by 4 bases and 8 bases, with 14 bases remaining between them. The CDR3 DNA reads TGTGCCAGCAGCTACCCACAAGCCAGGGGCTACACCTTC. Translation gives CASSYPQARGYTF.

The genes are TRBV2 and TRBJ1-3, with TRBD1 as a possible D gene (6 bases). This CDR3 has 14 residues. Trimming took 6 bases from V and 5 from J, leaving 14 bases between them. Germline assignment: CDR1 SNHLY and CDR2 FYNNEI. Here the CDR3 DNA reads TGTGCCAGCAGCGCAGCGGGGGCCAGAAACACCATATATTTT. Protein: CASSAAGARNTIYF.

The chain has TRBV5-1 and TRBJ2-3; 8 nucleotides line up with TRBD2. V was pared by 2 bases and J by 0 bases, with 5 bases of the junction left unmatched. The CDR3 length is 16 residues. Germline V gene data show CDR1 as SGHRS and CDR2 as YFSETQ. The CDR3 region is CASSFFREGSTDTQYF. CDR3 DNA: TGCGCCAGCAGCTTTTTCCGGGAGGGGAGCACAGATACGCAGTATTTT.

This chain connects TRBV11-2 to TRBJ1-3; D is possibly TRBD1 (5 bases). CDR3 length equals 17 residues. CDR1 SGHAT and CDR2 FQNNGV come from the germline V gene. V lost 5 bases and J 1 base, leaving 18 bases between the germline ends. CDR3 protein: CASSPGRPTGSGNTIYF. DNA of the CDR3: TGTGCCAGCAGCCCCGGCCGCCCCACAGGTTCTGGAAACACCATATATTTT.

The gene calls are TRBV5-1 and TRBJ2-3; no reliable D call. The CDR3 runs to 13 residues. The germline CDR1 and CDR2 sequences are SGHRS and YFSETQ. V lost 7 bases to trimming and J lost 6 bases, with 15 bases between them. CDR3 nucleotides: TGCGCCAGCGGTAATAGCCGATCGGATACGCAGTATTTT. Its protein product is CASGNSRSDTQYF.

J is TRBJ2-7 and V is TRBV30, with TRBD2 as a possible D gene (5 bases). There are 12 residues in the CDR3. In germline, CDR1 is GTSNPN, CDR2 SVGIG (reference sequence). Trimming removed 1 base at V and 3 bases at J, with 7 bases between. The CDR3 DNA reads TGTGCCTGGAGTGGTAGCGACTACGAGCAGTACTTC. This encodes CAWSGSDYEQYF.

The chain is built from TRBV11-2 and TRBJ2-1; weak D call: TRBD1 (6 bases). This CDR3 contains 11 residues. The germline V gene encodes CDR1 SGHAT and CDR2 FQNNGV. V was trimmed by 8 bases and J by 8 bases, leaving 10 bases between them. The CDR3 bases are TGTGCCAGCGGGACACTGGATGAGCAGTTCTTC. Its translation: CASGTLDEQFF.

The J gene is TRBJ2-5, the V gene TRBV7-2; 11 bases line up with TRBD2. After removal of 2 bases from V and 4 bases from J, the junction contained 3 bases not matched to a gene. CDR1 SGHTA and CDR2 FQGNSA come from the germline V gene. The CDR3 consists of 15 residues. CDR3 coding DNA: TGTGCCAGCAGCTTAAAACTAGCGGGAGCAGAGACCCAGTACTTC. It specifies CASSLKLAGAETQYF. Full variable domain (missing parts from reference TRBV7-2 and TRBJ2-5): GAGVSQSPSNKVTEKGKDVELRCDPISGHTALYWYRQSLGQGLEFLIYFQGNSAPDKSGLPSDRFSAERTGGSVSTLTIQRTQQEDSAVYLCASSLKLAGAETQYFGPGTRLLVL.